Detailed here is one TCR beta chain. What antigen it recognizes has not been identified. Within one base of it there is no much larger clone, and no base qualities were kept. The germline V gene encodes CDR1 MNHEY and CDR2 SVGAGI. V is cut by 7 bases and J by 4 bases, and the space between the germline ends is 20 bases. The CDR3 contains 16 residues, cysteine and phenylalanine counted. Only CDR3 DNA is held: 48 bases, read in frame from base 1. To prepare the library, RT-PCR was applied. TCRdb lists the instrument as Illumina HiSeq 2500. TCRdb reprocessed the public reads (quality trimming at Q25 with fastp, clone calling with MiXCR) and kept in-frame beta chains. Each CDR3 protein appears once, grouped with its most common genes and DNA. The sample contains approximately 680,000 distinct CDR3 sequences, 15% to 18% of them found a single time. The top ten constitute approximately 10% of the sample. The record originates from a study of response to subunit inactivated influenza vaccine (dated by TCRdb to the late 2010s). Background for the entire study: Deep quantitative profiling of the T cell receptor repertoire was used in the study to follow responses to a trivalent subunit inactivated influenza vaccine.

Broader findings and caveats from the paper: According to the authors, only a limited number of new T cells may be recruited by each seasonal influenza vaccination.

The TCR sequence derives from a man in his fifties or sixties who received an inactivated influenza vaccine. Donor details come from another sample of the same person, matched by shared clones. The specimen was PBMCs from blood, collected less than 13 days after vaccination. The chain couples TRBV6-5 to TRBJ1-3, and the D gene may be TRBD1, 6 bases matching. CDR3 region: CASISRRQAGGNTIYF. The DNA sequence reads TGTGCCAGCATTTCCCGAAGACAGGCGGGCGGAAACACCATATATTTT.